This T cell receptor beta chain was identified during a study of cytomegalovirus exposure and HLA in healthy donors. On this clone itself: Its antigen is currently unknown.

Vbeta (60) and Jbeta (13) primers were used in the PCR. Data came from immunoSEQ multiplex PCR; TCRdb stores just in-frame clones and leaves some out. This table holds under 150,000 clones. The study's findings and limits: A few of the chains that were CMV-associated were confirmed in vitro to be specific for CMV antigens.

Trimming cost V 2 bases and J 4 bases, with 12 bases left between them. This CDR3 is 16 amino acids long. The germline V gene encodes CDR1 MDHEN and CDR2 SYDVKM. Material: PBMCs. The source of this sequence is an older woman in good health and CMV-seronegative. This chain uses TRBV28 with TRBJ1-6; a weak D match, TRBD1 (6 bases). CDR3 DNA: TGTGCCAGCAGTTTAGCACAGGGACCTTATAATTCACCCCTCCACTTT. Amino acids: CASSLAQGPYNSPLHF. The variable domain in full, completed from reference TRBV28 and TRBJ1-6, reads DVKVTQSSRYLVKRTGEKVFLECVQDMDHENMFWYRQDPGLGLRLIYFSYDVKMKEKGDIPEGYSVSREKKERFSLILESASTNQTSMYLCASSLAQGPYNSPLHFGNGTRLTVT.